The 25 T cell receptor beta chains presented below share a single source sample, sequenced in a study of PD-L1 blockade in urothelial cancer. The time point is: pretreatment peripheral blood. This table comes from immunoSEQ multiplex PCR, and its TCRdb copy is limited to in-frame clones, with some not included. The table shows 100,000 to 150,000 clones, with less than 85% occurring only once. Sequenced material: PBMCs, taken around atezolizumab (anti-PD-L1) treatment. All receptors come from a man aged 50-59 years with urothelial cancer.

V is TRBV18 and J is TRBJ2-3, with D uncertain. Between the trimmed V and J ends, which lost 3 bases and 0 bases, there was a span of 7 bases. There are 14 residues in the CDR3. CDR1 KGHSH and CDR2 LQKENI come from the germline V gene. In DNA form, the CDR3 reads TGTGCCAGCTCACCTGGGCCGAGCACAGATACGCAGTATTTT. Translation: CASSPGPSTDTQYF.

The rearrangement joins TRBV4-1 to TRBJ1-5; D may be TRBD1 (5 bases). Trimming left V 1 base short and J 0 bases short, with 16 bases between. Per the germline V gene, CDR1 is MGHRA and CDR2 is YSYEKL. The CDR3 loop spans 18 amino acids. The DNA of the CDR3 is TGCGCCAGCAGCCAAGTGGTGGTACAGGCTTATAGCAATCAGCCCCAGCATTTT. This sequence encodes CASSQVVVQAYSNQPQHF.

This clone appeared a few times. The V gene is TRBV18, the J gene TRBJ1-2; 7 positions match TRBD1. The germline V gene has CDR1 KGHSH and CDR2 LQKENI. There are 13 residues in the CDR3. Losses at the gene ends were 6 bases for V and 7 bases for J; bases not matched to a gene: 8. The CDR3 region is CASSQDRSLGYTF. The CDR3 DNA sequence: TGTGCCAGCTCCCAGGACAGGAGCCTTGGCTACACCTTC.

This sequence joins TRBV11-3 and TRBJ2-3; 7 positions match TRBD1. The CDR3 runs to 18 residues. V shed 4 bases, J shed 1 base, and the junction held 14 bases outside the gene matches. The germline gives CDR1 SGHNT, CDR2 YENEEA. As DNA, the CDR3 is TGTGCCAGCAGCTCCTCAACGGGCGCCGGGACAGGCACAGATACGCAGTATTTT. This gives the protein CASSSSTGAGTGTDTQYF. The full variable domain, its missing parts supplied by reference TRBV11-3 and TRBJ2-3, is EAGVVQSPRYKIIEKKQPVAFWCNPISGHNTLYWYLQNLGQGPELLIRYENEEAVDDSQLPKDRFSAERLKGVDSTLKIQPAELGDSAVYLCASSSSTGAGTGTDTQYFGPGTRLTVL.

The rearrangement links TRBV10-1 to TRBJ2-3, with D perhaps TRBD1 (5 bases). CDR1 and CDR2 (germline): WNHNN, SYGVQD (reference sequence). The CDR3 extends over 12 amino acids. The V and J ends lost 7 bases and 9 bases respectively, with 14 bases between them. The CDR3 DNA reads TGCGCCAGCATGACCCCCCAGGGAACGCAGTATTTT. It codes for CASMTPQGTQYF.

This clone was detected ten times or more. This sequence joins TRBV14 and TRBJ2-2, with a possible D match to TRBD2 (5 bases). Germline CDR1 reads SGHDN; CDR2 reads FVKESK. The CDR3 loop spans 16 amino acids. The germline V and J ends were trimmed by 6 bases and 1 base, with 15 bases remaining between them. CDR3 bases: TGTGCCAGCAGAGTAGCGCCCCGACAGAACACCGGGGAGCTGTTTTTT. This gives the protein CASRVAPRQNTGELFF.

The chain combines TRBV18 with TRBJ2-3; D is uncertain. Trimming pared 0 bases from V and 0 bases from J, leaving 13 bases between. This CDR3 spans 17 amino acids. Germline V gives CDR1 KGHSH, CDR2 LQKENI. In DNA, the CDR3 is TGTGCCAGCTCACCACCGTGGCAGACACCTAGCACAGATACGCAGTATTTT. It encodes CASSPPWQTPSTDTQYF.

The chain couples TRBV30 to TRBJ2-7; TRBD1 agrees at 11 bases. J gave up 3 bases and V 2 bases, and 6 bases lay outside the gene matches. The CDR3 loop spans 15 amino acids. Germline assignment: CDR1 GTSNPN and CDR2 SVGIG (reference sequence). CDR3: CAWSRGGTGGYEQYF. As DNA, the CDR3 is TGTGCCTGGAGTAGGGGAGGGACAGGGGGCTACGAGCAGTACTTC.

The chain recombines TRBV29-1 with TRBJ1-1, with D tentatively TRBD1 (5 bases). Germline values: CDR1 SQVTM, CDR2 ANQGSEA. The CDR3 has 12 amino acids. The germline V and J ends were trimmed by 2 bases and 8 bases, with 12 bases remaining between them. The CDR3: CSVESGILEAFF. The CDR3 bases are TGCAGCGTTGAATCAGGGATTTTAGAAGCTTTCTTT.

To note about this clone: This sequence may be a read error, since a much larger clone differs from it by one base. Other DNA variants within this sample encode the same CDR3. This rearrangement joins TRBV15 to TRBJ2-1; D perhaps matches TRBD2 (7 bases). The CDR3 has 12 residues. Germline CDR1 and CDR2: LNHNV and YYDKDF (reference sequence). CDR3 nucleotide sequence: TGCGCCACCAGCGAGCAGGGGACTAAGCAGTTCTTC. This sequence encodes CATSEQGTKQFF.

The chain joins TRBV19 to TRBJ1-5, with a weak D call TRBD1 (6 bases). Trimming took 7 bases from V and 5 from J, leaving 18 bases between them. The germline V gene has CDR1 LNHDA and CDR2 SQIVND (reference sequence). The CDR3 has 15 residues. As DNA, the CDR3 is TGTGCCAGTACTAAAGACGGGGGGCTTTATCAGCCCCAGCATTTT. Protein sequence: CASTKDGGLYQPQHF.

The chain employs TRBV7-2 and TRBJ2-7; TRBD2 matches at 9 bases. The CDR3 length is 14 residues. Germline V gene data show CDR1 as SGHTA and CDR2 as FQGNSA. J gave up 5 bases and V 4 bases, and 6 bases lay outside the gene matches. The CDR3 protein is CASSYLSGRNEQYF. The CDR3 DNA reads as TGTGCCAGCAGCTACCTTAGCGGGAGAAACGAGCAGTACTTC.

The genes are TRBV28 and TRBJ2-2; a weak D match, TRBD2 (5 bases). V lost 7 bases to trimming and J lost 6 bases, with 18 bases between them. CDR3 size: 15 residues. CDR1 is MDHEN and CDR2 is SYDVKM in the germline V gene. The CDR3 is CASTLLSGGPGELFF. For the CDR3, the DNA is TGTGCCAGCACGCTGTTAAGCGGAGGTCCCGGGGAGCTGTTTTTT.

The V gene is TRBV5-5, the J gene TRBJ1-6; no firm D call. The V end was cut by 4 bases, the J end by 4 bases, with 15 bases between. The CDR3 runs 16 residues. CDR1 and CDR2 from the germline V gene are SGHKS and YYEKEE (reference sequence). The chain's CDR3 is CASSPYGQSYNSPLHF. Written as DNA, the CDR3 is TGTGCCAGCAGCCCCTATGGGCAGTCATATAATTCACCCCTCCACTTT.

The J gene is TRBJ2-2, the V gene TRBV14, with TRBD1 matching over 9 bases. The CDR3 is made up of 15 amino acids. After removal of 5 bases from V and 5 bases from J, the junction contained 6 bases not matched to a gene. From germline, CDR1 is SGHDN and CDR2 FVKESK. The CDR3 sequence is CASSAQGAWTGELFF. The CDR3 DNA sequence: TGTGCCAGCAGCGCACAGGGGGCGTGGACCGGGGAGCTGTTTTTT.

The chain recombines TRBV10-3 with TRBJ1-5; D might be TRBD1 (6 bases). Germline CDR1 and CDR2: ENHRY and SYGVKD. V gave up 2 bases and J gave up 6 bases, with 14 bases separating them. The CDR3 is 15 amino acids. The CDR3 reads CAISEDRTGAQPQHF. The CDR3 DNA follows: TGTGCCATCAGTGAGGACAGGACTGGAGCTCAGCCCCAGCATTTT.

This clone came up a few times. V gene TRBV12-5 combines with J gene TRBJ2-5; 9 bases are a match to TRBD1. The CDR3 sequence is 15 residues long. Germline V gene data show CDR1 as LGHNT and CDR2 as FRNRAP. The J segment lost 4 bases and the V segment lost 7 bases, leaving 10 bases of the junction unmatched. CDR3 nucleotide sequence: TGTGCTAGTGCCTTATCCACAGGGGGCGCAGAGACCCAGTACTTC. This encodes CASALSTGGAETQYF.

The rearrangement joins TRBV4-2 to TRBJ2-5, with D uncertain. Germline lookup yields CDR1 LGHNA and CDR2 YNFKEQ. With 1 base removed from V and 1 base from J, the gap between germline ends came to 13 bases. The CDR3 extends over 16 amino acids. CDR3 amino acids: CASSQVAESGQETQYF. The CDR3, as DNA: TGTGCCAGCAGCCAAGTCGCGGAGTCGGGCCAAGAGACCCAGTACTTC.

The gene calls are TRBV19 and TRBJ2-3, with 9 bases matching TRBD1. This CDR3 is built from 15 residues. Germline V gene sequence: CDR1 LNHDA, CDR2 SQIVND (reference sequence). The V and J ends lost 3 bases and 3 bases, in that order; junction bases with no gene match: 4. Here the CDR3 reads CASSMGTGLTDTQYF. The CDR3 region has the DNA TGTGCCAGTAGTATGGGGACAGGGTTAACAGATACGCAGTATTTT.

This chain uses TRBV30 with TRBJ2-3; 8 bases map to TRBD2. The V gene's germline CDR1 is GTSNPN and CDR2 SVGIG (reference sequence). Trimming took 3 bases from V and 5 from J; bases not matched to a gene: 10. The CDR3 length is 15 residues. The CDR3 here is CAWRWLAGAGDTQYF. The CDR3 region has the DNA TGTGCCTGGAGATGGCTAGCGGGTGCGGGAGATACGCAGTATTTT.

The chain carries TRBV5-4 and TRBJ2-3; possible D gene TRBD2, 6 bases. The CDR3 has 15 amino acids. Germline lookup yields CDR1 SGHNT and CDR2 YYREEE (reference sequence). CDR3 loop: CALKLGGRGTDTQYF. CDR3 nucleotides: TGTGCACTCAAGCTCGGGGGAAGAGGCACAGATACGCAGTATTTT. The whole variable domain, remainder taken from reference TRBV5-4 and TRBJ2-3, is ETGVTQSPTHLIKTRGQQVTLRCSSQSGHNTVSWYQQALGQGPQFIFQYYREEENGRGNFPPRFSGLQFPNYSSELNVNALELDDSALYLCALKLGGRGTDTQYFGPGTRLTVL.

In its sample, this clone was seen a few times. This sequence joins TRBV19 and TRBJ2-3; 9 bases line up with TRBD1. Germline V gene data show CDR1 as LNHDA and CDR2 as SQIVND (reference sequence). The V and J ends lost 5 bases and 4 bases, in that order; junction bases with no gene match: 13. The CDR3 sequence is 17 residues long. The CDR3 protein is CASSARTGGAPADTQYF. The CDR3 nucleotides are TGTGCCAGTAGTGCCCGTACAGGGGGCGCCCCGGCAGATACGCAGTATTTT.

This CDR3 is CASSLQAGTAYSGANVLTF. As DNA, the CDR3 is TGTGCCAGCAGCCTTCAAGCCGGGACAGCCTATTCTGGGGCCAACGTCCTGACTTTC. This rearrangement joins TRBV4-2 to TRBJ2-6; 7 bases align to TRBD1. The germline gives CDR1 LGHNA, CDR2 YNFKEQ. The CDR3 has 19 residues. With 4 bases clipped from V and 1 base from J, the junction kept 13 bases outside the gene matches.

This clone appeared a single time. The chain couples TRBV9 to TRBJ1-2, with D maybe TRBD1 (5 bases). V lost 1 base, J lost 4 bases, and 11 bases lay in between. The germline V gene has CDR1 SGDLS and CDR2 YYNGEE. This CDR3 contains 14 residues. The CDR3 is CASSVSTALYGYTF. CDR3 in DNA: TGTGCCAGCAGCGTATCGACAGCTCTCTATGGCTACACCTTC.

The rearrangement links TRBV6-1 to TRBJ1-6, with D maybe TRBD1 (6 bases). The germline V gene has CDR1 MNHNS and CDR2 SASEGT. V was clipped by 6 bases and J by 9 bases, with 15 bases between them. The CDR3 sequence is 14 residues long. CDR3 nucleotides: TGTGCCAGCAGCCTCCGGACAGTCGCTTCACCCCTCCACTTT. The encoded protein is CASSLRTVASPLHF.